This T cell receptor (beta chain) is from a study of CD8 T cells in Susac syndrome. Reverse transcription of roughly 0.5 to 1 ug RNA used random hexamers. TCRdb re-analysed the immunoSEQ multiplex PCR reads in MiXCR, keeping a single row per CDR3 protein. The profile covers 180,000 or so distinct CDR3 sequences, with just under 95% appearing a single time and about 0.1% taken by the ten largest. The sequenced target, TCR beta, came from blood CD8+ and CD4+ T cells. In its sample, this clonotype was seen a few times. The CDR3 extends over 12 amino acids. V gave up 4 bases and J gave up 3 bases, with 7 bases separating them. CDR1 MDHEN and CDR2 SYDVKM come from the germline V gene.

The sample consisted of CD4+ T cells from PBMCs. This chain links TRBV28 with TRBJ2-7; D gene uncertain. The sequence came from a human donor with Susac syndrome. CDR3 sequence reads: CASSSPGYEQYF. The CDR3 nucleotides are TGTGCCAGCAGTTCCCCGGGCTACGAGCAGTACTTC. Variable domain in full (rest from reference TRBV28 and TRBJ2-7): DVKVTQSSRYLVKRTGEKVFLECVQDMDHENMFWYRQDPGLGLRLIYFSYDVKMKEKGDIPEGYSVSREKKERFSLILESASTNQTSMYLCASSSPGYEQYFGPGTRLTVT.